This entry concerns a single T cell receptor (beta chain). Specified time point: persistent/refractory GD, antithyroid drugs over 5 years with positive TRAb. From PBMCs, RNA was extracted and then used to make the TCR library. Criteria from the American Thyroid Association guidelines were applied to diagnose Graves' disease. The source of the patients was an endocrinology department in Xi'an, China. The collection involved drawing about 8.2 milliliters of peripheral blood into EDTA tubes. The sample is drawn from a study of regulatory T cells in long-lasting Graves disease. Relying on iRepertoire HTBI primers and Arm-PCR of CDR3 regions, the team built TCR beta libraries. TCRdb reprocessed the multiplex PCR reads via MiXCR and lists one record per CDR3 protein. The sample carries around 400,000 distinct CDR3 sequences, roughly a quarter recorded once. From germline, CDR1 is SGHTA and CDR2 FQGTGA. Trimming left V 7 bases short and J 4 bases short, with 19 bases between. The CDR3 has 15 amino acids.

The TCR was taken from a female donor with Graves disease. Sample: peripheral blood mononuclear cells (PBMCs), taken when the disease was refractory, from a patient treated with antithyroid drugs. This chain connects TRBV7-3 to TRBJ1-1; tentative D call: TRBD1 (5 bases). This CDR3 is CASTRSGGIRTEAFF. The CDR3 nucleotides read TGTGCCAGCACGCGGTCTGGGGGGATTCGCACTGAAGCTTTCTTT.